Listed below are T cell receptor beta chains from one sample, sequenced in a study of blood T cell repertoires in COVID-19. Data came from immunoSEQ multiplex PCR; TCRdb stores just in-frame clones and leaves some out. Counted here are under 250,000 clones, around 82% occurring once; the ten biggest clones make up about 9%. Material: peripheral blood. These receptors all come from a man aged 35-49 years with active or convalescent COVID-19. Each CDR3 is given with its conserved first and last residue. The D gene is left open where the match is weak. The size entry is marked missing in some rows and otherwise reads once, few, many or a size class.

D: NA; J: TRBJ1-6; V: TRBV3-1/TRBV3-2; size: NA; CDR3: CASSPAGSPLHF; DNA: TGTGCCAGCAGCCCCGCAGGTTCACCCCTCCACTTT
D: NA; J: TRBJ1-2; V: TRBV29-1; size: NA; CDR3: CSVSQDSNYGYTF; DNA: TGCAGCGTTTCCCAAGACAGTAACTATGGCTACACCTTC
D: NA; J: TRBJ2-6; V: TRBV21-1; size: NA; CDR3: CASSHRGGSVLSGANVLTF; DNA: TGTGCCAGCAGCCACAGGGGAGGTAGCGTCCTCTCTGGGGCCAACGTCCTGACTTTC
D: TRBD2; J: TRBJ2-5; V: TRBV5-1; size: NA; CDR3: CASSGLAGGEETQYF; DNA: TGCGCCAGCAGCGGTCTAGCGGGAGGAGAAGAGACCCAGTACTTC
D: NA; J: TRBJ1-2; V: TRBV6-5; size: once; CDR3: CASSYSFQAGYTF; DNA: TGTGCCAGCAGTTACTCCTTTCAGGCGGGCTACACCTTC
D: TRBD2; J: TRBJ2-3; V: TRBV27; size: NA; CDR3: CASGRPGLAGDTQYF; DNA: TGTGCCAGCGGTCGACCGGGACTAGCGGGAGATACGCAGTATTTT
D: TRBD1; J: TRBJ1-2; V: TRBV30; size: NA; CDR3: CAWRPWAGTGHGYTF; DNA: TGTGCCTGGAGGCCCTGGGCGGGGACAGGGCATGGCTACACCTTC
D: NA; J: TRBJ2-7; V: TRBV28; size: NA; CDR3: CASSFGTPPGLYF; DNA: TGTGCCAGCAGTTTTGGGACACCCCCCGGCCTGTACTTC
D: TRBD1; J: TRBJ1-6; V: TRBV24-1; size: NA; CDR3: CATSDSGQGSNSPLHF; DNA: TGTGCCACCAGTGATTCTGGACAGGGTTCGAATTCACCCCTCCACTTT
D: TRBD1; J: TRBJ1-5; V: TRBV7-2; size: NA; CDR3: CASSLLGGSGVFQPQHF; DNA: TGTGCCAGCAGCCTCCTAGGGGGCTCAGGGGTCTTTCAGCCCCAGCATTTT
D: NA; J: TRBJ2-6; V: TRBV7-2; size: NA; CDR3: CASSFFGVNSGANVLTF; DNA: TGTGCCAGCAGCTTCTTCGGGGTAAACTCTGGGGCCAACGTCCTGACTTTC
D: NA; J: TRBJ2-5; V: TRBV27; size: NA; CDR3: CASSHRQSELYF; DNA: TGTGCCAGCAGTCACCGACAGTCGGAGCTTTACTTC
D: NA; J: TRBJ1-1; V: TRBV2; size: NA; CDR3: CASRGGSSTSMNTEAFF; DNA: TGTGCCAGCAGGGGCGGGAGTTCGACCTCAATGAACACTGAAGCTTTCTTT
D: NA; J: TRBJ2-1; V: TRBV5-1; size: NA; CDR3: CASSLALRVSYNEQFF; DNA: TGCGCCAGCAGCTTGGCCTTACGGGTTTCCTACAATGAGCAGTTCTTC
D: NA; J: TRBJ1-1; V: TRBV3-1/TRBV3-2; size: NA; CDR3: CASSQFQGLTEAFF; DNA: TGTGCCAGCAGCCAATTTCAGGGTCTGACTGAAGCTTTCTTT
D: NA; J: TRBJ1-2; V: TRBV15; size: NA; CDR3: CATSRDQGGYTF; DNA: TGTGCCACCAGCAGAGATCAGGGAGGCTACACCTTC
D: NA; J: TRBJ1-5; V: TRBV3-1/TRBV3-2; size: NA; CDR3: CASSPTGNQPQHF; DNA: TGTGCCAGCAGCCCGACGGGAAATCAGCCCCAGCATTTT
D: TRBD1; J: TRBJ1-2; V: TRBV18; size: NA; CDR3: CASSPNQGTVYGYTF; DNA: TGTGCCAGCTCACCAAATCAGGGGACAGTCTATGGCTACACCTTC
D: TRBD1; J: TRBJ1-1; V: TRBV2; size: NA; CDR3: CASSSGGRSTEAFF; DNA: TGTGCCAGCAGTTCAGGGGGCCGGTCGACTGAAGCTTTCTTT